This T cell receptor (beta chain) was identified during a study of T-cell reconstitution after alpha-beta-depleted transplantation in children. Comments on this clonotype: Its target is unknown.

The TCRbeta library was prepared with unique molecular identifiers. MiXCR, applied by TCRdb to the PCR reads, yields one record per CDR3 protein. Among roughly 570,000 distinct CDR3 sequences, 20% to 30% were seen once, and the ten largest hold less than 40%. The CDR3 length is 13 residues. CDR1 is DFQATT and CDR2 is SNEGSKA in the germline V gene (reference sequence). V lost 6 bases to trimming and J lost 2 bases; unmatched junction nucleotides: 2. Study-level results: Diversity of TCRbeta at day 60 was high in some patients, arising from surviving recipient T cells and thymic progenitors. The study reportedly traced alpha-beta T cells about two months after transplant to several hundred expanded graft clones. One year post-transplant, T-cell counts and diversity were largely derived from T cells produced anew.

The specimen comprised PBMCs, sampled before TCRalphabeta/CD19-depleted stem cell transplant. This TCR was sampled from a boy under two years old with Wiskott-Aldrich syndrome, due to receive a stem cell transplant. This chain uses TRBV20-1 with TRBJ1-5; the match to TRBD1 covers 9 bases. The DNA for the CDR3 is TGCAGTGCGGGGACAGGGTGCAATCAGCCCCAGCATTTT. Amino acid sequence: CSAGTGCNQPQHF.